Listed here are 25 T cell receptor beta chains from one sample, sequenced in a study of blood T cells in healthy people across ages. Using a J-beta primer mix together with a sample-barcoded 5' primer, a second PCR was run for roughly 7 to 12 cycles. From the 5' RACE reads, TCRdb called clonotypes with MiXCR, one entry per CDR3 protein. The sample lists around 800,000 distinct CDR3 sequences, 55% to 65% occurring once. Sequencing input: blood. The receptors were gathered from a man between 25 and 39 years old in good health.

This clonotype has a handful of counts. V usage is TRBV4-2 and J usage is TRBJ2-1, with TRBD1 matching 12 bases. The end of the DNA aligns better with TRBJ2-7, so the J call may be wrong. This CDR3 region has 16 residues. Germline-derived CDR1 and CDR2 are LGHNA and YNFKEQ. The DNA of the CDR3 is TGTGCCAGCAGCCAATTCCCGGGACAGGGGGCCCGCGAGCAGTACTTC. Encoded protein: CASSQFPGQGAREQYF.

This clonotype appeared a single time. This rearrangement joins TRBV28 to TRBJ2-5; tentatively, D is TRBD1 (6 bases). The CDR3 has 13 amino acids. Germline loops: CDR1 MDHEN, CDR2 SYDVKM. V was clipped by 8 bases and J by 11 bases, with 21 bases between them. CDR3 DNA sequence: TGTGCCAGCCTTGAACAGGGTCTGGGGGAGCAGTACTTC. It codes for CASLEQGLGEQYF.

V gene TRBV10-3 combines with J gene TRBJ2-3, with D possibly matching TRBD2 (5 bases). Trimming shortened V by 8 bases and J by 2 bases, and 17 bases separated the two germline ends. This CDR3 comprises 15 residues. In germline, CDR1 is ENHRY, CDR2 SYGVKD. The DNA for the CDR3 is TGTGCCATCGGGGAGACTGCGCGAGACACAGATACGCAGTATTTT. Residues: CAIGETARDTDTQYF.

This clonotype has just a few counts. The rearrangement uses TRBV10-3 and TRBJ1-1, with D perhaps matching TRBD1 (5 bases). The V end lost 2 bases, the J end lost 4 bases, and 5 bases lay between the germline ends. The CDR3 contains 12 residues. The germline V gene has CDR1 ENHRY and CDR2 SYGVKD. The DNA of the CDR3 is TGTGCCATCAGTGAGGGGGCCACTGAAGCTTTCTTT. Translation gives CAISEGATEAFF.

The V gene is TRBV5-1, the J gene TRBJ2-7; a weak D match, TRBD2 (6 bases). Trimming shortened V by 0 bases and J by 0 bases, and 16 bases separated the two germline ends. Germline CDR1 SGHRS, CDR2 YFSETQ. The CDR3 spans 17 residues. CDR3 sequence reads: CASSLGPLGGFSYEQYF. CDR3 nucleotide sequence: TGCGCCAGCAGCTTGGGCCCTTTGGGGGGTTTCTCCTACGAGCAGTACTTC.

In DNA form, the CDR3 reads TGTGCCAGCAACCCCCGGGACAGGGGAAGCTACGAGCAGTACTTC. This codes for CASNPRDRGSYEQYF. The gene calls are TRBV6-6 and TRBJ2-7; TRBD1 agrees at 10 bases. Germline V gene sequence: CDR1 MNHNY, CDR2 SVGAGI (reference sequence). The CDR3 contains 15 residues. V lost 7 bases to trimming and J lost 3 bases; unmatched junction nucleotides: 9.

A remark on this clonotype: Germline and junction disagree at one end, which may indicate a read error. V and J are TRBV9 and TRBJ1-2; D is uncertain. Germline CDR1 reads SGDLS; CDR2 reads YYNGEE. The CDR3 extends over 15 amino acids. As DNA, the CDR3 is TGTGCCAGCAGTGTAGGGAGGCAGGCGGTCTATGGCTACACCTTC. Translation gives CASSVGRQAVYGYTF.

The chain links TRBV5-6 to TRBJ2-1; D unclear. The CDR3 runs 13 residues. V lost 4 bases and J 12 bases, leaving 17 bases between the germline ends. The germline V gene encodes CDR1 SGHDT and CDR2 YYEEEE. CDR3 bases: TGTGCCAGCAGCGCGGAGACACGCACTGGGCAGTTCTTC. It translates to CASSAETRTGQFF.

This clonotype has just a few counts. For the CDR3, the DNA is TGTGCCAGCAGCTCCTATACGGGGCTGGAGCAGTTCTTC. This gives the protein CASSSYTGLEQFF. The chain combines TRBV7-3 with TRBJ2-1; either TRBD1 or TRBD2 may fit D (5 bases each). CDR3 length equals 13 residues. CDR1 is SGHTA and CDR2 is FQGTGA in the germline V gene. V was cut by 4 bases and J by 10 bases, with 14 bases left in between.

This clonotype was picked up a small number of times. The V gene is TRBV6-1, the J gene TRBJ2-3; D is unresolved. Germline-derived CDR1 and CDR2 are MNHNS and SASEGT. Trimming left V 6 bases short and J 10 bases short, with 11 bases between. This CDR3 spans 11 amino acids. In DNA, the CDR3 is TGTGCCAGCAGCTTTGAGATTTCGCAGTATTTT. This gives the protein CASSFEISQYF.

CDR3 nucleotides: TGTGCCAGCAGTTTCCAACCCGGGACCTTCTACGAGCAGTACTTC. Amino acid sequence: CASSFQPGTFYEQYF. The rearrangement uses TRBV5-5 and TRBJ2-7; TRBD1 or TRBD2 may be the D gene (5 bases each). The V end lost 5 bases, the J end lost 3 bases, and 18 bases lay between the germline ends. Germline V CDR1 and CDR2: SGHKS, YYEKEE (reference sequence). This CDR3 region has 15 residues.

V and J are TRBV4-3 and TRBJ2-7, with D hard to call. This CDR3 is built from 13 residues. V lost 0 bases, J lost 6 bases, and 9 bases lay in between. Germline lookup yields CDR1 LGHNA and CDR2 YSLEER. The CDR3 nucleotides read TGCGCCAGCAGCCAAGACCAACGCAGCGAGCAGTACTTC. This encodes CASSQDQRSEQYF.

This chain connects TRBV7-9 to TRBJ2-1; D ambiguous. This CDR3 is built from 12 residues. Germline lookup yields CDR1 SEHNR and CDR2 FQNEAQ (reference sequence). Trimming took 5 bases from V and 8 from J, leaving 10 bases between them. Written as DNA, the CDR3 is TGTGCCAGCAGCAACACCCTGGATGAGCAGTTCTTC. Protein: CASSNTLDEQFF.

The V call is TRBV30, the J call TRBJ1-2; maybe TRBD1 (5 bases). V gave up 3 bases and J gave up 4 bases, with 12 bases separating them. The CDR3 totals 13 residues. The germline V gene encodes CDR1 GTSNPN and CDR2 SVGIG (reference sequence). CDR3 region: CAWSAGTAYGYTF. The DNA of the CDR3 is TGTGCCTGGAGCGCCGGGACGGCCTATGGCTACACCTTC. Supplemented by reference TRBV30 and TRBJ1-2, the full variable domain reads SQTIHQWPATLVQPVGSPLSLECTVEGTSNPNLYWYRQAAGRGLQLLFYSVGIGQISSEVPQNLSASRPQDRQFILSSKKLLLSDSGFYLCAWSAGTAYGYTFGSGTRLTVV.

The chain employs TRBV24-1 and TRBJ2-3, with no clear D. The length of the CDR3 is 8 residues. Germline values: CDR1 KGHDR, CDR2 SFDVKD. With 9 bases removed from V and 7 bases from J, the gap between germline ends came to 1 base. The CDR3 bases are TGTGCCACCCATACGCAGTATTTT. This gives the protein CATHTQYF.

The V gene is TRBV5-1, the J gene TRBJ1-2; D might be TRBD1 (5 bases). The ends were cut back, 5 bases at V and 1 base at J, with 15 bases in the middle. The CDR3 extends over 15 amino acids. Germline V lookup: CDR1 SGHRS, CDR2 YFSETQ. The CDR3 reads CASRTGTNVNYGYTF. The CDR3 region has the DNA TGCGCCAGCAGGACCGGGACGAATGTTAACTATGGCTACACCTTC.

This chain uses TRBV10-3 with TRBJ2-1; D uncertain. Trimming removed 0 bases from V and 9 bases from J, with 9 bases in between. The CDR3 loop spans 13 amino acids. CDR1 is ENHRY, CDR2 SYGVKD, per germline. CDR3 sequence (DNA): TGTGCCATCAGTGAGTCGAAGGATAGTGAGCAGTTCTTC. This encodes CAISESKDSEQFF.

The CDR3, as DNA: TGTGCCAGCAGCCATAAACGAAAGTCCTACGAGCAGTACTTC. This codes for CASSHKRKSYEQYF. V is TRBV3-1 and J is TRBJ2-7, with D hard to call. Germline V lookup: CDR1 LGHDT, CDR2 YNNKEL (reference sequence). V was cut by 3 bases and J by 1 base, with 10 bases left in between. The CDR3 is 14 amino acids.

This clonotype showed up just once. This chain joins TRBV25-1 and TRBJ2-5, with D uncertain. Near its end, the DNA agrees better with TRBJ2-7, so the J call may be wrong. The CDR3 totals 12 residues. Germline-derived CDR1 and CDR2 are MGHDK and SYGVNS. DNA for the CDR3: TGTGCCAGCAGTGAATTATTCTACGAGCAGTACTTC. Amino acids: CASSELFYEQYF.

This chain joins TRBV7-2 and TRBJ1-5, with D perhaps matching TRBD1 (6 bases). Trimming cost V 3 bases and J 7 bases, with 16 bases left between them. Germline V CDR1 and CDR2: SGHTA, FQGNSA. The CDR3 contains 15 residues. Here the CDR3 DNA reads TGTGCCAGCAGCTTTAGCCAGGGGTTCATCCAGCCCCAGCATTTT. Translated: CASSFSQGFIQPQHF.

The rearrangement joins TRBV7-2 to TRBJ2-1; 8 bases align to TRBD2. The CDR3 totals 13 residues. Germline assignment: CDR1 SGHTA and CDR2 FQGNSA. The V gene end was trimmed by 4 bases and the J gene end by 8 bases; junction bases not matched to a gene: 4. DNA for the CDR3: TGTGCCAGCAGCTACCCCGGGAGGGATGAGCAGTTCTTC. Translation: CASSYPGRDEQFF.

CDR3 coding DNA: TGCAGCGTTGAAGGCTCGTCCGTCTATGGCTACACCTTC. It translates to CSVEGSSVYGYTF. V usage is TRBV29-1 and J usage is TRBJ1-2; the D is unclear. The CDR3 contains 13 residues. The V gene lost 1 base and the J gene lost 4 bases, with 10 bases spanning the gap. Looked up from germline, CDR1 is SQVTM and CDR2 is ANQGSEA.

The chain carries TRBV20-1 and TRBJ1-6; possibly TRBD1 for D (6 bases). CDR3 length: 15 amino acids. Germline V lookup: CDR1 DFQATT, CDR2 SNEGSKA (reference sequence). V was shortened by 6 bases and J by 9 bases, with 21 bases between the two germline ends. The CDR3 nucleotides are TGCAGTGCCACTGGCGCGGGGGCTCGGGGTTCACCCCTCCACTTT. This encodes CSATGAGARGSPLHF.

As DNA, the CDR3 is TGCAGTGCTAGAGTGTTGCGGGGGGGCCTAGACCAGTACTTC. This sequence encodes CSARVLRGGLDQYF. This chain connects TRBV20-1 to TRBJ2-7; 9 bases fit TRBD2. The length of the CDR3 is 14 residues. The V segment lost 1 base and the J segment 10 bases; nucleotides outside the gene matches: 11. Germline CDR1 is DFQATT and CDR2 is SNEGSKA (reference sequence).

The chain joins TRBV9 to TRBJ2-7, with TRBD2 as a possible D gene (6 bases). Germline lookup yields CDR1 SGDLS and CDR2 YYNGEE. The CDR3 runs to 16 residues. V was trimmed by 4 bases and J by 4 bases, leaving 21 bases between them. The DNA for the CDR3 is TGTGCCAGCAGCTTCTACCCTCGGGACTCCGTGTACGAGCAGTACTTC. This codes for CASSFYPRDSVYEQYF.